This T cell receptor (beta chain) is from a study of preoperative IRX-2 immunotherapy in early breast cancer. Treatment of the sample: preoperative locoregional IRX-2 cytokine immunotherapy. Patients received preoperative, locoregional IRX-2 cytokine immunotherapy in a phase Ib study. TCRdb's copy holds only in-frame clones and misses some; the assay was immunoSEQ multiplex PCR. The sample gives about 23,000 clones, 85% to 90% of which show up once; roughly 9% is in the top ten. The source was tumor tissue, collected after IRX-2 immunotherapy. This clonotype was obtained from a human donor with breast cancer.

The DNA for the CDR3 is TGTGCCAGTAGACGTGTGGGGCAGAACACCGGGGAGCTGTTTTTT. This codes for CASRRVGQNTGELFF. The chain carries TRBV19 and TRBJ2-2; maybe TRBD1 (5 bases). CDR3 length: 15 residues. The ends were cut back, 6 bases at V and 1 base at J, with 12 bases in the middle. CDR1 and CDR2 (germline): LNHDA, SQIVND (reference sequence). The complete variable domain, with remaining parts taken from reference TRBV19 and TRBJ2-2, reads DGGITQSPKYLFRKEGQNVTLSCEQNLNHDAMYWYRQDPGQGLRLIYYSQIVNDFQKGDIAEGYSVSREKKESFPLTVTSAQKNPTAFYLCASRRVGQNTGELFFGEGSRLTVL.